A selection of T cell receptor beta chains follows, all from one sample in a study of cytomegalovirus exposure and HLA in healthy donors. Libraries were prepared by immunoSEQ multiplex PCR; TCRdb keeps only in-frame clonotypes and omits some of them. This repertoire shows hundreds of thousands of clones, around nine tenths found once; its top ten account for approximately 2%. Material: PBMCs. These TCRs come from a woman in her late teens or twenties in good health and CMV-seronegative. Each CDR3 is given with its conserved first and last residue. The D gene is left open where the match is weak.

TRBJ2-3	TRBD1	TRBV9	CASSEGARTDTQYF	TGTGCCAGCAGTGAGGGGGCCCGGACAGATACGCAGTATTTT
TRBJ1-5	TRBD1	TRBV10-2	CASRDGQGRNQPQHF	TGCGCCAGCAGAGATGGACAGGGTCGGAATCAGCCCCAGCATTTT
TRBJ1-1	TRBD1	TRBV18	CASSPSGGEHTEAFF	TGTGCCAGCTCACCTTCAGGGGGCGAGCACACTGAAGCTTTCTTT
TRBJ1-1	.	TRBV27	CASSRLSADTEAFF	TGTGCCAGCAGTCGCCTATCTGCGGACACTGAAGCTTTCTTT
TRBJ1-2	.	TRBV27	CASSPYRAYGYTF	TGTGCCAGCAGTCCATACAGGGCCTATGGCTACACCTTC
TRBJ1-2	.	TRBV7-9	CASSLGTLNAGGYTF	TGTGCCAGCAGCTTAGGGACATTAAACGCGGGAGGCTACACCTTC
TRBJ2-1	TRBD2	TRBV6-5	CASSRTSRNEQFF	TGTGCCAGCAGCCGGACTAGTCGGAATGAGCAGTTCTTC
TRBJ1-5	.	TRBV19	CASSPQPGQVKGGNQPQHF	TGTGCCAGTAGCCCCCAGCCCGGGCAGGTCAAGGGGGGCAATCAGCCCCAGCATTTT
TRBJ1-3	.	TRBV9	CASSAPGQQGSYGNTIYF	TGTGCCAGCAGCGCTCCCGGACAACAGGGTAGTTATGGAAACACCATATATTTT
TRBJ1-4	.	TRBV6-1	CATTFRALAEEKLFF	TGTGCCACTACGTTCCGAGCCCTTGCGGAGGAAAAACTGTTTTTT
TRBJ2-3	.	TRBV6-6	CASRYLGGAADTQYF	TGTGCCAGCAGATACCTGGGGGGGGCGGCTGATACGCAGTATTTT